What follows are 26 T cell receptor beta chains derived from one specimen sequenced in a study of T cell changes during pregnancy in multiple sclerosis. TCRdb's table, derived via immunoSEQ multiplex PCR, lists solely in-frame clones and lacks some. The sample contains around 52,000 clones, about 91% of which appear only once. Sequenced here: CD4+ T cells from peripheral blood mononuclear cells, sampled in the second trimester of pregnancy. These receptors all come from a female donor with multiple sclerosis, enrolled in a pregnancy study.

The chain recombines TRBV5-1 with TRBJ2-2; 9 positions agree with TRBD1. Germline loops: CDR1 SGHRS, CDR2 YFSETQ. The CDR3 has 15 residues. The V segment lost 5 bases and the J segment 6 bases; nucleotides outside the gene matches: 8. The CDR3 DNA reads as TGCGCCAGCAGATACACTGGGACAGGGTCCGGGGAGCTGTTTTTT. Translation gives CASRYTGTGSGELFF.

The V call is TRBV9, the J call TRBJ2-6; perhaps TRBD2 as D (6 bases). CDR3 size: 17 residues. Germline assignment: CDR1 SGDLS and CDR2 YYNGEE. Trimming took off 3 bases at V and 2 bases at J, with 15 bases between the two ends. The CDR3 loop reads CASSAREIATGANVLTF. CDR3 nucleotide sequence: TGTGCCAGCAGCGCCCGGGAGATAGCGACTGGGGCCAACGTCCTGACTTTC.

This clone was found once. The chain recombines TRBV5-8 with TRBJ2-3, with TRBD1 matching 12 bases. Per the germline V gene, CDR1 is SGHTS and CDR2 is YDEGEE. The V segment lost 2 bases and the J segment 7 bases; nucleotides outside the gene matches: 8. The CDR3 runs to 16 residues. CDR3 nucleotides: TGTGCCAGCAGCTTACAGGGACAGGGGGCGTTAAATACGCAGTATTTT. It codes for CASSLQGQGALNTQYF.

J is TRBJ2-1 and V is TRBV5-1, with D perhaps TRBD2 (5 bases). Trimming took off 5 bases at V and 5 bases at J, with 17 bases between the two ends. Per the germline V gene, CDR1 is SGHRS and CDR2 is YFSETQ. CDR3 size: 15 residues. The CDR3 region is CASRPTGKPNNEQFF. In DNA form, the CDR3 reads TGCGCCAGCAGGCCAACCGGGAAACCTAACAATGAGCAGTTCTTC. The complete variable domain, with remaining parts taken from reference TRBV5-1 and TRBJ2-1, reads KAGVTQTPRYLIKTRGQQVTLSCSPISGHRSVSWYQQTPGQGLQFLFEYFSETQRNKGNFPGRFSGRQFSNSRSEMNVSTLELGDSALYLCASRPTGKPNNEQFFGPGTRLTVL.

V usage is TRBV2 and J usage is TRBJ1-2; possibly TRBD1 for D (5 bases). Germline CDR1 reads SNHLY; CDR2 reads FYNNEI. Trimming took off 3 bases at V and 2 bases at J, with 7 bases between the two ends. The CDR3 sequence is 13 residues long. CDR3 sequence reads: CASSDRENYGYTF. The CDR3 DNA follows: TGTGCCAGCAGTGACAGGGAAAACTATGGCTACACCTTC.

This clone was seen a single time. The rearrangement joins TRBV7-9 to TRBJ1-2, with 12 bases lining up with TRBD1. Germline CDR1 is SEHNR and CDR2 is FQNEAQ (reference sequence). The CDR3 is 16 amino acids. V was clipped by 5 bases and J by 7 bases; unmatched bases: 11. The CDR3 DNA reads as TGTGCCAGCAGCCACCCGGGACAGGGGGCATTGGGTGGCTACACCTTC. Translation: CASSHPGQGALGGYTF. The full variable domain, with the rest looked up from reference TRBV7-9 and TRBJ1-2, is DTGVSQNPRHKITKRGQNVTFRCDPISEHNRLYWYRQTLGQGPEFLTYFQNEAQLEKSRLLSDRFSAERPKGSFSTLEIQRTEQGDSAMYLCASSHPGQGALGGYTFGSGTRLTVV.

The gene calls are TRBV5-1 and TRBJ2-1; 16 bases line up with TRBD2. In germline, CDR1 is SGHRS, CDR2 YFSETQ. This CDR3 is 18 amino acids long. V gave up 3 bases and J gave up 2 bases; unmatched junction bases: 5. CDR3 nucleotides: TGCGCCAGCAGCTCACCGGGACTAGCGGGAGGGCCCTACAATGAGCAGTTCTTC. Translating gives CASSSPGLAGGPYNEQFF.

The CDR3 bases are TGTGCCAGCAGCTTAATGTATCCGGGACTCCCTTTGAACACTGAAGCTTTCTTT. Amino acids: CASSLMYPGLPLNTEAFF. The V gene is TRBV7-2, the J gene TRBJ1-1; perhaps TRBD1 as D (5 bases). Per germline, CDR1 SGHTA and CDR2 FQGNSA. The CDR3 is 18 amino acids. V was clipped by 2 bases and J by 0 bases, with 19 bases between them.

The gene calls are TRBV30 and TRBJ2-4, with 7 bases fitting TRBD2. V lost 3 bases and J lost 3; bases outside the gene matches: 8. Germline V gene lookup returns CDR1 GTSNPN and CDR2 SVGIG (reference sequence). The CDR3 contains 15 residues. The DNA of the CDR3 is TGTGCCTGGAGAGGAAAAGGGAGGGACAAAAACATTCAGTACTTC. It yields the protein CAWRGKGRDKNIQYF.

J is TRBJ2-1 and V is TRBV2, with a weak D call TRBD1 (7 bases). The CDR3 totals 12 residues. Looked up from germline, CDR1 is SNHLY and CDR2 is FYNNEI. Trimming cost V 6 bases and J 7 bases, with 10 bases left between them. The CDR3 region is CASRGGQNEQFF. The CDR3 coding sequence is TGTGCCAGCAGGGGGGGACAGAATGAGCAGTTCTTC. The whole variable domain, remainder taken from reference TRBV2 and TRBJ2-1, is EPEVTQTPSHQVTQMGQEVILRCVPISNHLYFYWYRQILGQKVEFLVSFYNNEISEKSEIFDDQFSVERPDGSNFTLKIRSTKLEDSAMYFCASRGGQNEQFFGPGTRLTVL.

The rearrangement joins TRBV5-4 to TRBJ1-2; 7 nucleotides align to TRBD1. Germline V CDR1 and CDR2: SGHNT, YYREEE (reference sequence). The J segment lost 7 bases and the V segment lost 0 bases, leaving 6 bases of the junction unmatched. CDR3 length equals 14 residues. The CDR3 reads CASSLEEGAGGYTF. CDR3 nucleotide sequence: TGTGCCAGCAGCTTGGAGGAGGGGGCGGGTGGCTACACCTTC.

This clone was detected only once. This rearrangement joins TRBV27 to TRBJ1-2, with a tentative D call TRBD1 (6 bases). With 2 bases removed from V and 4 bases from J, the gap between germline ends came to 20 bases. In germline, CDR1 is MNHEY, CDR2 SMNVEV (reference sequence). The CDR3 contains 17 residues. The CDR3 sequence: CASSLNGRGGSSYGYTF. As DNA, the CDR3 is TGTGCCAGCAGTTTAAACGGGCGAGGGGGAAGTAGCTATGGCTACACCTTC.

CDR3 DNA sequence: TGTGCCAGCTCGCCAACTAGCGGTAGCACAGATACGCAGTATTTT. Its translation is CASSPTSGSTDTQYF. This chain connects TRBV18 to TRBJ2-3; 8 positions match TRBD2. The CDR3 is 15 amino acids. Germline CDR1 KGHSH, CDR2 LQKENI. V was pared by 6 bases and J by 0 bases, with 5 bases of the junction left unmatched. The full variable domain, its missing parts supplied by reference TRBV18 and TRBJ2-3, is NAGVMQNPRHLVRRRGQEARLRCSPMKGHSHVYWYRQLPEEGLKFMVYLQKENIIDESGMPKERFSAEFPKEGPSILRIQQVVRGDSAAYFCASSPTSGSTDTQYFGPGTRLTVL.

The V gene is TRBV28, the J gene TRBJ1-5; TRBD1 matches 9 bases. The ends lost 6 bases at V and 4 bases at J; junction bases unmatched: 4. The length of the CDR3 is 14 residues. Per germline, CDR1 MDHEN and CDR2 SYDVKM. This chain's CDR3 is CASSNRGPNQPQHF. For the CDR3, the DNA is TGTGCCAGCAGCAACAGGGGGCCGAATCAGCCCCAGCATTTT. The entire variable domain, with the rest obtained from reference TRBV28 and TRBJ1-5, is as follows: DVKVTQSSRYLVKRTGEKVFLECVQDMDHENMFWYRQDPGLGLRLIYFSYDVKMKEKGDIPEGYSVSREKKERFSLILESASTNQTSMYLCASSNRGPNQPQHFGDGTRLSIL.

This sequence joins TRBV5-1 and TRBJ2-1, with D possibly TRBD2 on 6 matching bases. With 4 bases removed from V and 7 bases from J, the gap between germline ends came to 9 bases. Looked up from germline, CDR1 is SGHRS and CDR2 is YFSETQ. The CDR3 runs to 12 residues. CDR3 sequence (DNA): TGCGCCAGCAGCGAGGGAGGTAATGAGCAGTTCTTC. Amino acid sequence: CASSEGGNEQFF.

This clone was seen a handful of times. This chain connects TRBV11-2 to TRBJ2-1; the D gene is possibly TRBD2 (5 bases). Per the germline V gene, CDR1 is SGHAT and CDR2 is FQNNGV. V lost 0 bases to trimming and J lost 9 bases, with 9 bases between them. The CDR3 is 13 residues long. The CDR3 DNA sequence: TGTGCCAGCAGCTTAGAACTAGGCATTGAGCAGTTCTTC. It codes for CASSLELGIEQFF.

V gene TRBV2 combines with J gene TRBJ2-1; perhaps TRBD2 as D (6 bases). From germline, CDR1 is SNHLY and CDR2 FYNNEI. V was shortened by 4 bases and J by 5 bases, with 15 bases between the two germline ends. CDR3 length: 15 amino acids. In nucleotides, the CDR3 is TGTGCCAGCAGTGGCGGGGCCCTGTGGGACAATGAGCAGTTCTTC. Translated, it gives CASSGGALWDNEQFF.

The genes are TRBV6-4 and TRBJ1-1; D is ambiguous. Germline V CDR1 and CDR2: MRHNA, SNTAGT. V was pared by 6 bases and J by 5 bases, with 13 bases between. There are 13 residues in the CDR3. CDR3 nucleotides: TGTGCCAGCAGCGTAGCGACGGGAACTGAAGCTTTCTTT. It encodes CASSVATGTEAFF.

This clone was picked up one time. The V and J genes are TRBV19 and TRBJ2-7; 11 positions agree with TRBD2. There are 14 residues in the CDR3. CDR1 and CDR2 from the germline V gene are LNHDA and SQIVND (reference sequence). V was clipped by 6 bases and J by 4 bases; unmatched bases: 5. CDR3 DNA sequence: TGTGCCAGTAGCCAAGGGACTAGCGGATACGAGCAGTACTTC. This gives the protein CASSQGTSGYEQYF.

The rearrangement links TRBV6-1 to TRBJ2-2; D not certain. CDR3 length: 14 residues. Trimming stripped 6 bases from V and 5 bases from J, with 13 bases between. Germline V gene sequence: CDR1 MNHNS, CDR2 SASEGT. The CDR3 sequence: CASRPGMRTGELFF. CDR3 in DNA: TGTGCCAGCAGGCCGGGTATGCGAACCGGGGAGCTGTTTTTT.

The J gene is TRBJ1-1, the V gene TRBV11-1, with D unclear. V was trimmed by 4 bases and J by 2 bases, leaving 11 bases between them. The CDR3 totals 14 residues. CDR1 and CDR2 from the germline V gene are SGHAT and FQDESV (reference sequence). Here the CDR3 DNA reads TGTGCCAGCAGCTCAGGTAATGGTAACACTGAAGCTTTCTTT. This translates into CASSSGNGNTEAFF.

CDR3 sequence: CASSPGQHPGTTNEKLFF. In DNA, the CDR3 is TGTGCCAGCAGCCCCGGACAGCACCCAGGGACAACTAATGAAAAACTGTTTTTT. The chain links TRBV5-4 to TRBJ1-4; possible D gene TRBD1, 6 bases. Trimming removed 4 bases at V and 0 bases at J, with 19 bases between. The CDR3 runs to 18 residues. Germline lookup yields CDR1 SGHNT and CDR2 YYREEE (reference sequence). Based on the CDR3 plus reference TRBV5-4 and TRBJ1-4, the full variable domain is ETGVTQSPTHLIKTRGQQVTLRCSSQSGHNTVSWYQQALGQGPQFIFQYYREEENGRGNFPPRFSGLQFPNYSSELNVNALELDDSALYLCASSPGQHPGTTNEKLFFGSGTQLSVL.

In its sample, this clone was seen a few times. This chain uses TRBV19 with TRBJ1-1; 7 bases align to TRBD1. This CDR3 is built from 13 residues. Germline CDR1 reads LNHDA; CDR2 reads SQIVND (reference sequence). Germline trimming cut 6 bases from V and 5 bases from J; bases unmatched to any gene: 6. CDR3 sequence (DNA): TGTGCCAGTAGCTTCACAGGGGATACTGAAGCTTTCTTT. Its protein is CASSFTGDTEAFF.

The chain is built from TRBV27 and TRBJ2-7, with TRBD1 matching 10 bases. V lost 4 bases and J lost 4; bases outside the gene matches: 7. Germline CDR1 MNHEY, CDR2 SMNVEV (reference sequence). The CDR3 runs 15 residues. The CDR3 spells CASSSDRGRVYEQYF. The CDR3 nucleotides read TGTGCCAGCAGTTCAGACAGGGGGCGCGTTTACGAGCAGTACTTC.

The J gene is TRBJ1-2, the V gene TRBV9, with D tentatively TRBD1 (5 bases). The length of the CDR3 is 14 residues. Germline V lookup: CDR1 SGDLS, CDR2 YYNGEE. Trimming pared 5 bases from V and 2 bases from J, leaving 13 bases between. The CDR3 sequence: CASSRGGENYGYTF. For the CDR3, the DNA is TGTGCCAGCAGTCGTGGGGGGGAAAACTATGGCTACACCTTC. The full variable domain, in which reference TRBV9 and TRBJ1-2 provide the parts outside the CDR3, is DSGVTQTPKHLITATGQRVTLRCSPRSGDLSVYWYQQSLDQGLQFLIQYYNGEERAKGNILERFSAQQFPDLHSELNLSSLELGDSALYFCASSRGGENYGYTFGSGTRLTVV.

J is TRBJ2-1 and V is TRBV4-2, with 12 bases matching TRBD2. CDR3 length: 17 amino acids. The V gene end was trimmed by 4 bases and the J gene end by 6 bases; junction bases not matched to a gene: 10. CDR1 and CDR2 (germline): LGHNA, YNFKEQ. The CDR3 region is CASSPRTSGEVGNEQFF. CDR3 bases: TGTGCCAGCAGCCCCCGGACTAGCGGGGAGGTTGGCAATGAGCAGTTCTTC.